A selection of T cell receptor beta chains follows, all from one sample in a study of human T cells and chemical hapten exposure. TCRdb re-derived calls from the RACE reads in MiXCR, one entry per CDR3 protein. Of roughly 30,000 distinct CDR3 sequences listed, around 10% are singletons. This material consisted of whole blood, taken in connection with sensitization to the hapten diphenylcyclopropenone (DPC). All receptors derive from a man aged 30 to 39 with alopecia areata. Some clones in this sample may be carry-over from other donors' samples. The CDR3 runs from the conserved cysteine through the conserved F or W. The order of the fields is D gene, V gene, J gene, clone size, CDR3 protein, CDR3 DNA. A D gene is named only where the DNA matches it firmly. Not every row has a clone size; where given, it reads once, few, many or a size class.

D gene: .; V gene: TRBV5-1; J gene: TRBJ1-1; clone size: many; CDR3 protein: CASSLGRATPEAFF; CDR3 DNA: TGCGCCAGCAGCTTGGGCAGGGCAACGCCTGAAGCTTTCTTT
D gene: TRBD1; V gene: TRBV7-2; J gene: TRBJ1-2; clone size: many; CDR3 protein: CASRLLLGQGNGYTF; CDR3 DNA: TGTGCCAGCAGATTATTACTGGGACAGGGTAATGGCTACACCTTC
D gene: .; V gene: TRBV11-2; J gene: TRBJ2-1; clone size: .; CDR3 protein: CASSLDIQGGEQFF; CDR3 DNA: TGTGCCAGCAGCTTAGATATTCAGGGCGGTGAGCAGTTCTTC
D gene: .; V gene: TRBV12-3/TRBV12-4; J gene: TRBJ1-4; clone size: few; CDR3 protein: CASTPGRMDSTNEKLFF; CDR3 DNA: TGTGCCAGCACCCCGGGACGGATGGATTCAACTAATGAAAAACTGTTTTTT
D gene: .; V gene: TRBV11-2; J gene: TRBJ1-1; clone size: .; CDR3 protein: CASSLVGENTEAFF; CDR3 DNA: TGTGCCAGCAGCTTAGTCGGGGAGAACACTGAAGCTTTCTTT
D gene: .; V gene: TRBV5-1; J gene: TRBJ1-2; clone size: many; CDR3 protein: CASSRTNYGYTF; CDR3 DNA: TGCGCCAGCAGCCGTACTAACTATGGCTACACCTTC
D gene: .; V gene: TRBV29-1; J gene: TRBJ1-2; clone size: .; CDR3 protein: CSVPERGIYGYTF; CDR3 DNA: TGCAGCGTTCCGGAGCGTGGGATCTATGGCTACACCTTC
D gene: .; V gene: TRBV7-9; J gene: TRBJ1-2; clone size: many; CDR3 protein: CASSTQPSKTRDYGYTF; CDR3 DNA: TGTGCCAGCAGCACGCAACCTTCTAAGACCAGGGACTATGGCTACACCTTC
D gene: TRBD1; V gene: TRBV5-6; J gene: TRBJ1-2; clone size: few; CDR3 protein: CASSWWTGNIYGYTF; CDR3 DNA: TGTGCCAGCAGCTGGTGGACAGGGAATATCTATGGCTACACCTTC
D gene: TRBD1; V gene: TRBV7-9; J gene: TRBJ1-5; clone size: many; CDR3 protein: CASSLPSGQNNQPQHF; CDR3 DNA: TGTGCCAGCAGCTTGCCCTCGGGACAGAATAATCAGCCCCAGCATTTT
D gene: TRBD1; V gene: TRBV20-1; J gene: TRBJ1-1; clone size: .; CDR3 protein: CSARRQGGTEAFF; CDR3 DNA: TGCAGTGCTAGAAGACAGGGCGGCACTGAAGCTTTCTTT
D gene: .; V gene: TRBV29-1; J gene: TRBJ2-5; clone size: many; CDR3 protein: CSVYLRETQETQYF; CDR3 DNA: TGCAGCGTTTACCTCAGGGAAACCCAAGAGACCCAGTACTTC
D gene: .; V gene: TRBV25-1; J gene: TRBJ1-4; clone size: few; CDR3 protein: CASSEYSGFNEKLFF; CDR3 DNA: TGTGCCAGCAGTGAATATAGTGGGTTTAATGAAAAACTGTTTTTT
D gene: .; V gene: TRBV20-1; J gene: TRBJ2-7; clone size: many; CDR3 protein: CSARVAGVFYEQYF; CDR3 DNA: TGCAGTGCTAGAGTGGCAGGGGTATTCTACGAGCAGTACTTC
D gene: .; V gene: TRBV29-1; J gene: TRBJ1-1; clone size: many; CDR3 protein: CSVEIAEGAFF; CDR3 DNA: TGCAGCGTTGAAATCGCAGAGGGAGCTTTCTTT
D gene: TRBD1; V gene: TRBV5-1; J gene: TRBJ1-1; clone size: many; CDR3 protein: CASSKGQANTEAFF; CDR3 DNA: TGCGCCAGCAGCAAGGGACAGGCGAACACTGAAGCTTTCTTT
D gene: .; V gene: TRBV30; J gene: TRBJ1-3; clone size: few; CDR3 protein: CAGSSWGSGNTIYF; CDR3 DNA: TGTGCCGGGTCTTCCTGGGGCTCTGGAAACACCATATATTTT
D gene: TRBD1; V gene: TRBV12-3/TRBV12-4; J gene: TRBJ1-4; clone size: few; CDR3 protein: CASRRGGGEKLFF; CDR3 DNA: TGTGCCAGCAGGAGAGGGGGCGGGGAAAAACTGTTTTTT
D gene: TRBD1; V gene: TRBV24-1; J gene: TRBJ2-3; clone size: few; CDR3 protein: CATSDGTGTGVTDTQYF; CDR3 DNA: TGTGCCACCAGTGATGGAACCGGGACAGGAGTCACAGATACGCAGTATTTT
D gene: .; V gene: TRBV20-1; J gene: TRBJ2-7; clone size: .; CDR3 protein: CSARGGGSYEQYF; CDR3 DNA: TGCAGTGCTAGAGGAGGAGGTTCCTACGAGCAGTACTTC
D gene: TRBD2; V gene: TRBV6-6; J gene: TRBJ2-1; clone size: .; CDR3 protein: CASSYPASGGPENEQFF; CDR3 DNA: TGTGCCAGCAGTTACCCCGCTAGCGGGGGGCCGGAGAATGAGCAGTTCTTC
D gene: .; V gene: TRBV6-5; J gene: TRBJ1-5; clone size: many; CDR3 protein: CASSRAGSGNQPQHF; CDR3 DNA: TGTGCCAGCAGTCGGGCAGGGTCAGGTAATCAGCCCCAGCATTTT